Following are 22 T cell receptor beta chains from one sample sequenced in a study of monozygotic twins with inflammatory bowel disease. TCRdb reprocessed the 5' RACE reads and keeps a single row for each CDR3 protein, giving no DNA. Found here are about 350,000 distinct CDR3 sequences; the top ten clones hold over 2%. Sequences were obtained from blood. These receptors were collected from a human donor with ulcerative colitis or Crohn's disease, or a healthy co-twin of an affected twin (not recorded which).

The V gene is TRBV28, the J gene TRBJ2-2; TCRdb's assignment of TRBD1 cannot be checked, as there is no DNA. Germline-derived CDR1 and CDR2 are MDHEN and SYDVKM. CDR3 size: 15 residues. This CDR3 reads CASSLLSAGSGELFF.

This chain uses TRBV7-9 with TRBJ2-7; TCRdb designates TRBD1, a call that cannot be tested without DNA. CDR3 size: 12 residues. CDR1 and CDR2 (germline): SEHNR, FQNEAQ (reference sequence). The CDR3 is CASSPGSGEQYF.

The chain employs TRBV5-3 and TRBJ2-7; TCRdb proposes TRBD1, but this gene call is untestable without DNA. TRBV5-3 carries the ORF label, with uncertain function. The length of the CDR3 is 17 residues. The CDR3 reads CARSPHPRTGSSYEQYF.

The chain recombines TRBV6-1 with TRBJ2-2. The CDR3 length is 15 residues. Germline CDR1 MNHNS, CDR2 SASEGT. Here the CDR3 reads CASSEQVLSTGELFF.

CDR3 protein: CASSSAHRGLSGANVLTF. V and J are TRBV5-4 and TRBJ2-6; TCRdb reports TRBD1, a call that lacks DNA to check it against. This CDR3 is built from 18 residues. Germline CDR1 reads SGHNT; CDR2 reads YYREEE (reference sequence).

J is TRBJ1-2 and V is TRBV10-3; the D call from TCRdb, TRBD1, cannot be confirmed without DNA. From germline, CDR1 is ENHRY and CDR2 SYGVKD. The CDR3 sequence is 13 residues long. CDR3 sequence reads: CAITSGVNYGYTF.

The chain employs TRBV7-2 and TRBJ1-3; TCRdb's D gene call, TRBD1, goes unchecked for lack of DNA. Germline V lookup: CDR1 SGHTA, CDR2 FQGNSA. This CDR3 spans 14 amino acids. CDR3 region: CASSSDRAGNTIYF.

This rearrangement joins TRBV7-8 to TRBJ2-7. Germline values: CDR1 SGHVS, CDR2 FQNEAQ. CDR3 length: 15 amino acids. CDR3 amino acids: CASSPRGTSTYEQYF.

This sequence joins TRBV5-1 and TRBJ1-1; TCRdb gives TRBD1 as the D gene, but with no DNA this cannot be confirmed. CDR1 SGHRS and CDR2 YFSETQ come from the germline V gene. This CDR3 is 17 amino acids long. The CDR3 sequence: CASSLARLDRDNTEAFF. Supplemented by reference TRBV5-1 and TRBJ1-1, the full variable domain reads KAGVTQTPRYLIKTRGQQVTLSCSPISGHRSVSWYQQTPGQGLQFLFEYFSETQRNKGNFPGRFSGRQFSNSRSEMNVSTLELGDSALYLCASSLARLDRDNTEAFFGQGTRLTVV.

The chain carries TRBV4-1 and TRBJ1-1; no DNA is available, so the TRBD1 call from TCRdb remains unchecked. CDR1 and CDR2 (germline): MGHRA, YSYEKL. There are 15 residues in the CDR3. CDR3 amino acids: CASSQVPTGTTEAFF.

The V call is TRBV28, the J call TRBJ1-1. Germline V CDR1 and CDR2: MDHEN, SYDVKM. The length of the CDR3 is 13 residues. The CDR3: CASSLRKDTEAFF.

This rearrangement joins TRBV29-1 to TRBJ1-1; the D call from TCRdb, TRBD1, cannot be confirmed without DNA. Germline V CDR1 and CDR2: SQVTM, ANQGSEA. The CDR3 consists of 13 residues. The CDR3 protein is CSVQHGKSTEAFF.

The rearrangement links TRBV7-2 to TRBJ1-5. The CDR3 is 13 amino acids. The germline gives CDR1 SGHTA, CDR2 FQGNSA. CDR3 amino acids: CASSRSTDKPQHF.

The rearrangement uses TRBV7-8 and TRBJ2-3; TCRdb reports TRBD2, a call that lacks DNA to check it against. The CDR3 runs to 17 residues. Germline loops: CDR1 SGHVS, CDR2 FQNEAQ. CDR3 sequence reads: CASSSQGLAEHTDTQYF.

The chain uses TRBV28 and TRBJ1-6. The CDR3 spans 16 residues. In germline, CDR1 is MDHEN, CDR2 SYDVKM. CDR3 region: CASSQITGVVNSPLHF.

The rearrangement uses TRBV10-3 and TRBJ1-6; TCRdb returns TRBD1, unconfirmable since there is no DNA. CDR1 is ENHRY and CDR2 is SYGVKD in the germline V gene. This CDR3 is 17 amino acids long. CDR3 sequence: CATTPREGFGLESPLHF.

The chain is built from TRBV5-1 and TRBJ2-3. Looked up from germline, CDR1 is SGHRS and CDR2 is YFSETQ. The CDR3 is made up of 14 amino acids. The CDR3 spells CASSTGASTDTQYF.

The chain joins TRBV29-1 to TRBJ2-3; TCRdb selects TRBD1, and the lack of DNA leaves this call unchecked. Germline V gives CDR1 SQVTM, CDR2 ANQGSEA. CDR3 length: 15 residues. CDR3: CSVFRDRRGTDTQYF.

This sequence joins TRBV20-1 and TRBJ1-4. The CDR3 has 12 residues. The germline CDR1 and CDR2 sequences are DFQATT and SNEGSKA (reference sequence). CDR3 loop: CSARQATEKLFF.

The gene calls are TRBV4-3 and TRBJ1-1; the D call from TCRdb, TRBD1, cannot be confirmed without DNA. The CDR3 is 15 residues long. Germline values: CDR1 LGHNA, CDR2 YSLEER. The CDR3 sequence: CASRDSSSQNTEAFF.

The J gene is TRBJ1-2, the V gene TRBV6-5. The V gene's germline CDR1 is MNHEY and CDR2 SVGAGI. This CDR3 region has 11 residues. CDR3 sequence: CASRAQGGYTF.

The V call is TRBV12-3 or TRBV12-4, the J call TRBJ2-2. The CDR3 length is 13 residues. The CDR3 region is CASSLVVPGELFF.